These 17 T cell receptor beta chains came from one sample sequenced in a study of blood T cell repertoires in COVID-19. The repertoire was sequenced with immunoSEQ multiplex PCR; TCRdb's copy has only in-frame clones and lacks some. The sample has more than 350,000 clones; about 88% are singletons. Sequences were obtained from PBMCs or T cells enriched from blood (not recorded which). Source of these receptors: a young woman who had been exposed to COVID-19.

The V call is TRBV11-3, the J call TRBJ2-2; D may be TRBD2 (6 bases). Trimming removed 5 bases from V and 3 bases from J, with 19 bases in between. Germline values: CDR1 SGHNT, CDR2 YENEEA. CDR3 length: 17 amino acids. The CDR3 bases are TGTGCCAGCAGCCCGGGGGTGAGGGGCCGATACACCGGGGAGCTGTTTTTT. This translates into CASSPGVRGRYTGELFF.

The gene calls are TRBV4-3 and TRBJ1-1; TRBD1 aligns across 8 bases. The CDR3 contains 16 residues. Germline trimming cut 1 base from V and 2 bases from J; bases unmatched to any gene: 6. CDR1 LGHNA and CDR2 YSLEER come from the germline V gene. The CDR3 sequence is CASSQAAGGSNTEAFF. The CDR3 DNA sequence: TGCGCCAGCAGCCAAGCGGCAGGGGGCAGTAACACTGAAGCTTTCTTT.

The V gene is TRBV7-2, the J gene TRBJ2-7; the D gene is possibly TRBD2 (7 bases). Germline assignment: CDR1 SGHTA and CDR2 FQGNSA. Trimming took 5 bases from V and 7 from J, leaving 24 bases between them. This CDR3 comprises 16 residues. The CDR3 region is CASSPMGGGGGIEQYF. DNA for the CDR3: TGTGCCAGCAGCCCAATGGGGGGGGGCGGAGGAATTGAGCAGTACTTC.

There are a few counts of this clone. J is TRBJ2-7 and V is TRBV10-3; TRBD2 aligns across 15 bases. Trimming took 5 bases from V and 2 from J; bases not matched to a gene: 10. This CDR3 is 18 amino acids long. In germline, CDR1 is ENHRY, CDR2 SYGVKD. In nucleotides, the CDR3 is TGTGCCATCAGTTCCCAACCGGGACTAGCGGGGGGAACCTACGAGCAGTACTTC. Its protein product is CAISSQPGLAGGTYEQYF.

This clone was seen just once. The V call is TRBV25-1, the J call TRBJ2-7; D is perhaps TRBD1 (5 bases). The CDR3 sequence is 13 residues long. Germline lookup yields CDR1 MGHDK and CDR2 SYGVNS. The CDR3 DNA reads as TGTGCGGCAGGGTCCTTTACATCCTACGAGCAGTACTTC. Amino acid sequence: CAAGSFTSYEQYF.

This rearrangement joins TRBV13 to TRBJ2-3; no reliable D call. Germline V gene lookup returns CDR1 PRHDT and CDR2 FYEKMQ (reference sequence). This CDR3 has 12 amino acids. With 5 bases removed from V and 1 base from J, the gap between germline ends came to 4 bases. CDR3 sequence: CASSPGTDTQYF. The CDR3, as DNA: TGTGCCAGCAGCCCAGGCACAGATACGCAGTATTTT.

The chain carries TRBV6-1 and TRBJ1-1; D is perhaps TRBD1 (6 bases). CDR3 length equals 14 residues. V dropped 2 bases and J dropped 5 bases, with 12 bases sitting between them. Looked up from germline, CDR1 is MNHNS and CDR2 is SASEGT. CDR3: CASSEIWQGTEAFF. The CDR3 DNA reads TGTGCCAGCAGTGAAATTTGGCAGGGGACTGAAGCTTTCTTT.

The rearrangement uses TRBV13 and TRBJ2-3; TRBD1 matches at 10 bases. V was clipped by 5 bases and J by 4 bases; unmatched bases: 6. Per the germline V gene, CDR1 is PRHDT and CDR2 is FYEKMQ (reference sequence). The length of the CDR3 is 15 residues. The CDR3 nucleotides read TGTGCCAGCAGCGGCACCGGGACAGGGGCAGATACGCAGTATTTT. It encodes CASSGTGTGADTQYF.

The chain is built from TRBV6-5 and TRBJ1-1; TRBD1 might be the D (6 bases). The germline V gene has CDR1 MNHEY and CDR2 SVGAGI. CDR3 length equals 13 residues. Trimming took off 6 bases at V and 4 bases at J, with 12 bases between the two ends. CDR3 coding DNA: TGTGCCAGCAGCGACAGGACGACCACTGAAGCTTTCTTT. Its translation: CASSDRTTTEAFF.

The chain is built from TRBV28 and TRBJ1-5; TRBD1 might be the D (6 bases). The CDR3 consists of 15 residues. V lost 2 bases and J lost 2, with 10 bases in between. Germline-derived CDR1 and CDR2 are MDHEN and SYDVKM. The CDR3 reads CASSLVDSRNQPQHF. The CDR3 DNA reads TGTGCCAGCAGTTTAGTGGACAGCCGCAATCAGCCCCAGCATTTT.

The V gene is TRBV5-5, the J gene TRBJ2-7; D is unresolved. CDR1 is SGHKS, CDR2 YYEKEE, per germline (reference sequence). V gave up 0 bases and J gave up 0 bases, with 10 bases separating them. This CDR3 comprises 15 residues. CDR3 sequence reads: CASSLDLSSSYEQYF. CDR3 bases: TGTGCCAGCAGCTTGGACCTCTCGAGCTCCTACGAGCAGTACTTC.

V usage is TRBV6-2 or TRBV6-3 and J usage is TRBJ2-3; 11 bases are a match to TRBD1. The CDR3 contains 15 residues. Germline CDR1 is MNHEY and CDR2 is SVGEGT. Losses at the gene ends were 5 bases for V and 5 bases for J; bases not matched to a gene: 6. This CDR3 reads CASSGGQGAGDTQYF. In DNA form, the CDR3 reads TGTGCCAGCAGTGGAGGACAGGGGGCGGGAGATACGCAGTATTTT.

The J gene is TRBJ2-1, the V gene TRBV24-1; 8 bases are shared with TRBD1. CDR3 size: 14 residues. Germline assignment: CDR1 KGHDR and CDR2 SFDVKD. V lost 4 bases, J lost 7 bases, and 5 bases stayed unmatched. CDR3 nucleotide sequence: TGTGCCACCAGTGACTCCAGACAGGGGAATGAGCAGTTCTTC. Protein product: CATSDSRQGNEQFF.

The CDR3 nucleotides read TGCGCCAGCAGCCAAGATCAGGGTTTCAGTTGGGGCTACACCTTC. It codes for CASSQDQGFSWGYTF. The gene calls are TRBV4-1 and TRBJ1-2; a weak D match, TRBD1 (5 bases). CDR1 MGHRA and CDR2 YSYEKL come from the germline V gene. V was shortened by 0 bases and J by 8 bases, with 16 bases between the two germline ends. There are 15 residues in the CDR3.

The V gene is TRBV5-1, the J gene TRBJ2-7, with 7 bases identical to TRBD1. J lost 3 bases, V lost 1 base, and 7 bases had no gene match. CDR3 length: 15 residues. Germline lookup yields CDR1 SGHRS and CDR2 YFSETQ. As DNA, the CDR3 is TGCGCCAGCAGCTTGACCGGGACAGATCTCTACGAGCAGTACTTC. Translated: CASSLTGTDLYEQYF. Together with reference TRBV5-1 and TRBJ2-7, the CDR3 gives the full variable domain: KAGVTQTPRYLIKTRGQQVTLSCSPISGHRSVSWYQQTPGQGLQFLFEYFSETQRNKGNFPGRFSGRQFSNSRSEMNVSTLELGDSALYLCASSLTGTDLYEQYFGPGTRLTVT.

The chain links TRBV28 to TRBJ1-4; 9 bases fit TRBD1. Trimming took 6 bases from V and 0 from J; bases not matched to a gene: 17. The CDR3 contains 20 residues. Germline CDR1 is MDHEN and CDR2 is SYDVKM. The CDR3 DNA is TGTGCCAGCAGCCCCCTCGACAGGGGGGTTTGGGTTGCAACTAATGAAAAACTGTTTTTT. Translating gives CASSPLDRGVWVATNEKLFF.

This clone was recorded only once. This rearrangement joins TRBV28 to TRBJ2-5, with TRBD1 matching over 11 bases. CDR1 MDHEN and CDR2 SYDVKM come from the germline V gene. CDR3 length equals 17 residues. With 6 bases clipped from V and 1 base from J, the junction kept 10 bases outside the gene matches. Written as DNA, the CDR3 is TGTGCCAGCAGCAGTTTTTGGGACAGGGGGATCCAAGAGACCCAGTACTTC. It codes for CASSSFWDRGIQETQYF.